This T cell receptor beta chain was recorded in a study of T-cell memory formation after mild COVID-19. Study-wide points: Researchers could not confirm that second-wave clones peaking on day 37 targeted SARS-CoV-2. Pre-infection memory harbored some responding clones, suggesting cross-reactive memory joined.

V lost 2 bases, J lost 9 bases, and 4 bases stayed unmatched. Looked up from germline, CDR1 is KGHDR and CDR2 is SFDVKD. The CDR3 sequence is 14 residues long. Comments on this clonotype: The antigen is not known.

Sample barcodes and UMIs were carried by the TCR alpha and TCR beta cDNA libraries that 5'RACE generated with constant-segment primers. TCRdb redid the calling of the 5' RACE reads with MiXCR, one entry per CDR3 protein. Among hundreds of thousands of distinct CDR3 sequences listed, roughly 18% were seen once. The J gene is TRBJ2-1, the V gene TRBV24-1; 9 bases are a match to TRBD2. The sequence was collected from an adult woman who had mild COVID-19 (a few samples of this study predate the infection). Cell type and time point are not known. The sequenced sample was PBMCs or a T cell subset sorted from them (not recorded which). CDR3 protein: CATSDWAGGGEQFF. The CDR3, as DNA: TGTGCCACCAGTGATTGGGCGGGAGGGGGTGAGCAGTTCTTC.